Listed here are 3 T cell receptor beta chains from one sample, sequenced in a study of cytomegalovirus exposure and HLA in healthy donors. PCR used 60 Vbeta primers and 13 Jbeta primers. Assay: immunoSEQ multiplex PCR; the TCRdb copy retains only in-frame clones and omits some. This table holds 180,000 or so clones, approximately 84% found once. The sequenced material came from PBMCs. The receptors originated from a female donor in good health and CMV-seronegative.

As to this clone: The junction does not match germline at one end; this may be a read error. The chain uses TRBV7-9 and TRBJ1-2; 7 nucleotides align to TRBD1. Germline CDR1 reads SEHNR; CDR2 reads FQNEAQ (reference sequence). This CDR3 is built from 16 residues. CDR3 coding DNA: TGTTCCAGCAGTCATCCCGACAGGGCAGTTAACTATGGCTACACCTTC. It translates to CSSSHPDRAVNYGYTF.

The gene calls are TRBV27 and TRBJ2-5; TRBD2 agrees at 9 bases. The germline V gene has CDR1 MNHEY and CDR2 SMNVEV (reference sequence). This CDR3 has 15 residues. The ends lost 7 bases at V and 1 base at J; junction bases unmatched: 7. CDR3 region: CASTKTSGSQETQYF. The CDR3, as DNA: TGTGCCAGCACCAAGACTAGCGGAAGCCAAGAGACCCAGTACTTC.

This clone is a singleton in its sample. CDR3 loop: CASSYYLRGGQETQYF. CDR3 bases: TGCGCCAGCAGCTACTACCTGCGGGGGGGCCAAGAGACCCAGTACTTC. V usage is TRBV5-1 and J usage is TRBJ2-5; 9 bases line up with TRBD2. With 3 bases clipped from V and 1 base from J, the junction kept 7 bases outside the gene matches. Per the germline V gene, CDR1 is SGHRS and CDR2 is YFSETQ. CDR3 length: 16 residues. The whole variable domain, remainder taken from reference TRBV5-1 and TRBJ2-5, is KAGVTQTPRYLIKTRGQQVTLSCSPISGHRSVSWYQQTPGQGLQFLFEYFSETQRNKGNFPGRFSGRQFSNSRSEMNVSTLELGDSALYLCASSYYLRGGQETQYFGPGTRLLVL.